A single sample gave rise to the 30 T cell receptor beta chains below, sequenced in a study of T cell repertoires in cytomegalovirus infection. TCRdb independently ran MiXCR on the reads; one entry per CDR3 protein. The table shows approximately 990,000 distinct CDR3 sequences, with around 30% occurring only once. These TCRs' antigens remain unknown. The sequences come from cultured CD8+ T cells from PBMCs, collected from culture after CMV antigen stimulation. The receptor set was obtained from a human donor in good health (CMV status not recorded). Some clones in this sample may be carry-over from other donors' samples.

This clonotype has more than one count but fewer than ten. The rearrangement joins TRBV20-1 to TRBJ2-2; D is possibly TRBD1 (5 bases). V was cut by 5 bases and J by 0 bases, with 16 bases left in between. Germline V CDR1 and CDR2: DFQATT, SNEGSKA (reference sequence). This CDR3 region has 16 residues. The CDR3 protein is CSAPDRTKPNTGELFF. The CDR3 DNA sequence: TGCAGTGCTCCAGACCGGACAAAACCGAACACCGGGGAGCTGTTTTTT.

The V gene is TRBV20-1, the J gene TRBJ2-2, with 12 bases matching TRBD2. Germline CDR1 is DFQATT and CDR2 is SNEGSKA (reference sequence). J lost 1 base, V lost 0 bases, and 12 bases had no gene match. The CDR3 length is 20 residues. The CDR3: CSARDPARLAGDLNTGELFF. The CDR3 DNA is TGCAGTGCTAGAGATCCAGCGAGACTAGCGGGGGACTTGAACACCGGGGAGCTGTTTTTT.

This clonotype has at least ten counts. V gene TRBV7-2 combines with J gene TRBJ2-7; 14 bases map to TRBD2. Trimming took 4 bases from V and 2 from J; bases not matched to a gene: 13. The CDR3 is made up of 19 amino acids. Germline V gene lookup returns CDR1 SGHTA and CDR2 FQGNSA. DNA for the CDR3: TGTGCCAGCAGCTATCAAAACACCGGGACTAGCGGGGGCACCTACGAGCAGTACTTC. Encoded protein: CASSYQNTGTSGGTYEQYF.

The DNA of the CDR3 is TGTGCCAGCAGCTCCGGACTAGGCCATAGCACAGATACGCAGTATTTT. This encodes CASSSGLGHSTDTQYF. The chain recombines TRBV13 with TRBJ2-3; TRBD2 aligns across 7 bases. Trimming cost V 4 bases and J 0 bases; bases outside gene matches: 7. Germline V gives CDR1 PRHDT, CDR2 FYEKMQ (reference sequence). This CDR3 has 16 amino acids.

As concerns this clonotype: One junction end does not reproduce the germline sequence, and a read error may be involved. The rearrangement joins TRBV6-2 or TRBV6-3 to TRBJ1-5; the D gene is possibly TRBD1 (5 bases). The germline V gene has CDR1 MNHEY and CDR2 SVGEGT. CDR3 length: 15 amino acids. The chain's CDR3 is CASTEGLDGNQTQHF. The CDR3 coding sequence is TGTGCCAGCACCGAGGGACTCGACGGGAATCAGACCCAGCATTTT.

Turning to this clonotype: Without the conserved terminal phenylalanine or tryptophan, this CDR3 likely stems from a read error. The V gene is TRBV7-9, the J gene TRBJ2-7, with D hard to call. CDR3 length: 11 residues. V was cut by 5 bases and J by 2 bases, with 4 bases left in between. Germline V gives CDR1 SEHNR, CDR2 FQNEAQ (reference sequence). The CDR3 region has the DNA TGTGCCAGCAGCCCTGCCTACGAGCAGTACTTA. Translated: CASSPAYEQYL.

In this sample, this clonotype turned up a few times. The gene calls are TRBV6-2 or TRBV6-3 and TRBJ2-2; the D gene could be TRBD1 or TRBD2 (6 bases each). Trimming left V 6 bases short and J 7 bases short, with 18 bases between. Germline V gene sequence: CDR1 MNHEY, CDR2 SVGEGT. The CDR3 loop spans 15 amino acids. The CDR3, as DNA: TGTGCCAGCAGCTTACGGTGGGGGGCCAGCGGGGAGCTGTTTTTT. Its translation is CASSLRWGASGELFF.

V gene TRBV7-6 combines with J gene TRBJ1-1, with D tentatively TRBD1 (5 bases). This CDR3 has 16 amino acids. Germline-derived CDR1 and CDR2 are SGHVS and FNYEAQ. V gave up 3 bases and J gave up 1 base, with 15 bases separating them. The DNA of the CDR3 is TGTGCCAGCAGCTTCCCCGGTTGGGGGGAGAACACTGAAGCTTTCTTT. It specifies CASSFPGWGENTEAFF. The whole variable domain, remainder taken from reference TRBV7-6 and TRBJ1-1, is GAGVSQSPRYKVTKRGQDVALRCDPISGHVSLYWYRQALGQGPEFLTYFNYEAQQDKSGLPNDRFSAERPEGSISTLTIQRTEQRDSAMYRCASSFPGWGENTEAFFGQGTRLTVV.

V and J are TRBV5-4 and TRBJ2-2, with a tentative D call TRBD1 (6 bases). The CDR3 runs 14 residues. CDR1 SGHNT and CDR2 YYREEE come from the germline V gene (reference sequence). Trimming took off 2 bases at V and 7 bases at J, with 12 bases between the two ends. The CDR3 coding sequence is TGTGCCAGCAGCTTTTACAGGGCGGGCGGGGAGCTGTTTTTT. Translating gives CASSFYRAGGELFF. The full variable domain, rest sourced from reference TRBV5-4 and TRBJ2-2, is ETGVTQSPTHLIKTRGQQVTLRCSSQSGHNTVSWYQQALGQGPQFIFQYYREEENGRGNFPPRFSGLQFPNYSSELNVNALELDDSALYLCASSFYRAGGELFFGEGSRLTVL.

This clonotype was detected once. A read error is possible here, since a much larger clone lies one base away. The chain uses TRBV7-6 and TRBJ1-1; D remains unclear. Deletions cut 5 bases from V and 0 bases from J, with 13 bases between. Germline V gene lookup returns CDR1 SGHVS and CDR2 FNYEAQ. The CDR3 is 15 amino acids. The CDR3 region has the DNA TGTGCCAGCAGCATAGAGGCAGATATGAACACTGAAGCTTTCTTT. Protein sequence: CASSIEADMNTEAFF.

This chain uses TRBV6-5 with TRBJ2-5; 7 nucleotides align to TRBD2. V dropped 2 bases and J dropped 7; count of bases not matched to a gene: 4. This CDR3 is built from 13 residues. The germline CDR1 and CDR2 sequences are MNHEY and SVGAGI. The CDR3 bases are TGTGCCAGCAGTTACAATGGGGGGGGGACCCAGTACTTC. Amino acid sequence: CASSYNGGGTQYF.

This clonotype has ten or more counts. The chain is built from TRBV7-6 and TRBJ2-5, with TRBD2 matching over 12 bases. Germline trimming cut 4 bases from V and 1 base from J; bases unmatched to any gene: 4. This CDR3 is built from 16 residues. Per germline, CDR1 SGHVS and CDR2 FNYEAQ. CDR3 sequence reads: CASSSRTSGAQETQYF. CDR3 nucleotides: TGTGCCAGCAGCTCCCGGACTAGCGGGGCCCAAGAGACCCAGTACTTC.

The chain carries TRBV9 and TRBJ2-3; a weak D match, TRBD2 (5 bases). There are 17 residues in the CDR3. V dropped 0 bases and J dropped 0 bases, with 14 bases sitting between them. Germline V gene data show CDR1 as SGDLS and CDR2 as YYNGEE. The CDR3: CASSVDPGGSSTDTQYF. CDR3 DNA sequence: TGTGCCAGCAGCGTAGACCCCGGCGGGTCTAGCACAGATACGCAGTATTTT.

This chain links TRBV27 with TRBJ2-1; no firm D call. Looked up from germline, CDR1 is MNHEY and CDR2 is SMNVEV (reference sequence). The CDR3 contains 14 residues. V lost 4 bases, J lost 4 bases, and 11 bases lay in between. Written as DNA, the CDR3 is TGTGCCAGCAGTTCGCAGGCGAGTTACAATGAGCAGTTCTTC. Its protein is CASSSQASYNEQFF.

The rearrangement joins TRBV7-6 to TRBJ2-7; D may be TRBD1 (6 bases). Germline CDR1 and CDR2: SGHVS and FNYEAQ. With 2 bases removed from V and 2 bases from J, the gap between germline ends came to 13 bases. The CDR3 extends over 15 amino acids. CDR3: CASSLQSDRTYEQYF. For the CDR3, the DNA is TGTGCCAGCAGCTTACAGTCGGACAGAACCTACGAGCAGTACTTC.

The V gene is TRBV6-2 or TRBV6-3, the J gene TRBJ2-2; D not certain. V lost 8 bases, J lost 4 bases, and 11 bases lay in between. Germline-derived CDR1 and CDR2 are MNHEY and SVGEGT. This CDR3 is 13 amino acids long. DNA of the CDR3: TGTGCCAGCCCCTCCCCCAGCACCGGGGAGCTGTTTTTT. Its protein product is CASPSPSTGELFF.

The gene calls are TRBV3-1 and TRBJ2-7; no clear D gene. The CDR3 contains 12 residues. Germline loops: CDR1 LGHDT, CDR2 YNNKEL (reference sequence). V lost 0 bases and J lost 5, with 5 bases in between. This chain's CDR3 is CASSQDRHEQYF. The DNA of the CDR3 is TGTGCCAGCAGCCAAGACCGACACGAGCAGTACTTC.

Written as DNA, the CDR3 is TGCAGCGTCCGGGGTGGGGCGTTCTACGAGCAGTACTTC. It encodes CSVRGGAFYEQYF. The V call is TRBV29-1, the J call TRBJ2-7, with D perhaps matching TRBD1 or TRBD2 (5 bases each). CDR1 and CDR2 (germline): SQVTM, ANQGSEA. The CDR3 extends over 13 amino acids. V lost 6 bases to trimming and J lost 3 bases, with 15 bases between them.

About this clonotype itself: The junction does not match germline at one end; this may be a read error. The CDR3 sequence is CSARDWRGAYNEQFF. The DNA of the CDR3 is TGCAGTGCTAGAGATTGGCGGGGGGCCTACAATGAGCAGTTCTTT. V usage is TRBV20-1 and J usage is TRBJ2-1, with TRBD2 identical over 8 bases. CDR3 size: 15 residues. Germline V lookup: CDR1 DFQATT, CDR2 SNEGSKA (reference sequence).

The chain employs TRBV6-6 and TRBJ2-3; 9 bases match TRBD1. Trimming cost V 10 bases and J 4 bases; bases outside gene matches: 6. CDR1 MNHNY and CDR2 SVGAGI come from the germline V gene (reference sequence). The CDR3 runs 13 residues. This chain's CDR3 is CAIYRGRADTQYF. The DNA for the CDR3 is TGTGCCATCTACAGGGGGCGGGCAGATACGCAGTATTTT.

This chain connects TRBV6-2 or TRBV6-3 to TRBJ2-7; 7 nucleotides align to TRBD1. CDR3 length: 13 amino acids. Germline trimming cut 4 bases from V and 2 bases from J; bases unmatched to any gene: 2. CDR1 is MNHEY, CDR2 SVGEGT, per germline. The CDR3 nucleotides read TGTGCCAGCAGTTTTAGGGGGCCCTACGAGCAGTACGTC. Translating gives CASSFRGPYEQYV.

The rearrangement joins TRBV28 to TRBJ2-5; D uncertain. CDR1 is MDHEN, CDR2 SYDVKM, per germline. Trimming took 1 base from V and 2 from J, leaving 8 bases between them. The CDR3 is 14 amino acids. The CDR3 bases are TGTGCCAGCAGTTTATTGGGGATTCAAGAGACCCAGTACTTC. Protein: CASSLLGIQETQYF.

This sequence joins TRBV2 and TRBJ2-1; D remains unclear. The V and J ends lost 10 bases and 5 bases respectively, with 12 bases between them. The CDR3 covers 12 residues. Per the germline V gene, CDR1 is SNHLY and CDR2 is FYNNEI. DNA of the CDR3: TGTGCCATCCACCATCGACACAATGAGCAGTTCTTC. It codes for CAIHHRHNEQFF.

In this sample, this clonotype turned up a few times. The chain has TRBV4-1 and TRBJ2-1; D is unresolved. Trimming left V 0 bases short and J 3 bases short, with 12 bases between. Germline CDR1 is MGHRA and CDR2 is YSYEKL. The CDR3 runs to 16 residues. The CDR3 loop reads CASSQEAYNGYNEQFF. CDR3 in DNA: TGCGCCAGCAGCCAAGAGGCGTACAATGGCTACAATGAGCAGTTCTTC.

The chain has TRBV19 and TRBJ2-7; a weak D match, TRBD1 (6 bases). The length of the CDR3 is 13 residues. CDR1 and CDR2 (germline): LNHDA, SQIVND (reference sequence). The V end lost 4 bases, the J end lost 1 base, and 8 bases lay between the germline ends. The CDR3: CASSRDTSYEQYF. The DNA of the CDR3 is TGTGCCAGTAGTAGGGACACGTCCTACGAGCAGTACTTC.

The V and J genes are TRBV7-9 and TRBJ2-7; 7 bases align to TRBD1. This CDR3 comprises 16 residues. The J segment lost 5 bases and the V segment lost 5 bases, leaving 15 bases of the junction unmatched. CDR1 is SEHNR and CDR2 is FQNEAQ in the germline V gene (reference sequence). The CDR3 loop is CASSLLPTGQSNEQYF. The CDR3 nucleotides are TGTGCCAGCAGCCTACTCCCGACGGGACAGTCAAACGAGCAGTACTTC.

The V call is TRBV7-6, the J call TRBJ2-3; TRBD2 aligns across 7 bases. With V trimmed by 2 bases and J by 14 bases, 13 bases remained unmatched. In germline, CDR1 is SGHVS, CDR2 FNYEAQ. The CDR3 runs 14 residues. This CDR3 reads CASSLLISGRLLYF. The CDR3 coding sequence is TGTGCCAGCAGCTTACTAATTAGCGGGCGCCTTCTGTATTTT. Based on the CDR3 plus reference TRBV7-6 and TRBJ2-3, the full variable domain is GAGVSQSPRYKVTKRGQDVALRCDPISGHVSLYWYRQALGQGPEFLTYFNYEAQQDKSGLPNDRFSAERPEGSISTLTIQRTEQRDSAMYRCASSLLISGRLLYFGPGTRLTVL.

The table lists this clonotype with many counts. The V and J genes are TRBV7-2 and TRBJ2-2, with no clear D. V lost 1 base and J 1 base, leaving 7 bases between the germline ends. In germline, CDR1 is SGHTA, CDR2 FQGNSA. The CDR3 covers 15 residues. CDR3 coding DNA: TGTGCCAGCAGCTTAGTCCGGCGGAACACCGGGGAGCTGTTTTTT. Protein sequence: CASSLVRRNTGELFF.

This clonotype was observed a few times. V is TRBV7-6 and J is TRBJ2-1; 7 bases fit TRBD1. CDR1 is SGHVS, CDR2 FNYEAQ, per germline. The CDR3 spans 13 residues. J was trimmed by 3 bases and V by 11 bases; bases with no gene match: 7. The chain's CDR3 is CAAAGTDYNEQFF. The CDR3 DNA reads TGTGCCGCCGCCGGGACAGACTACAATGAGCAGTTCTTC. Supplemented by reference TRBV7-6 and TRBJ2-1, the full variable domain reads GAGVSQSPRYKVTKRGQDVALRCDPISGHVSLYWYRQALGQGPEFLTYFNYEAQQDKSGLPNDRFSAERPEGSISTLTIQRTEQRDSAMYRCAAAGTDYNEQFFGPGTRLTVL.

The V call is TRBV7-2, the J call TRBJ1-3, with TRBD1 matching over 7 bases. The CDR3 runs 17 residues. Germline values: CDR1 SGHTA, CDR2 FQGNSA. The ends lost 5 bases at V and 0 bases at J; junction bases unmatched: 10. CDR3 protein: CASSAGQRLISGNTIYF. The DNA of the CDR3 is TGTGCCAGCAGCGCGGGACAGCGACTCATCTCTGGAAACACCATATATTTT.